The rows below give T cell receptor beta chains drawn from one sample of a study of shared clonotypes between healthy human individuals. TCRdb's copy holds only in-frame clones and misses some; the assay was immunoSEQ multiplex PCR. This sample has about 600,000 clones; more than 95% occur once, and the top ten carry around 0.057%. The sequencing input was naive CD4+ T cells sorted from blood. The receptors here all came from a young woman in good health. CDR3s include the opening cysteine and the closing phenylalanine or tryptophan. The order of the fields is V gene, D gene, clone size, J gene, CDR3 DNA, CDR3 protein. D genes are given only for firm matches. The size of a clone is reported for some rows only, either as once, few or many, or as a class for expanded clones.

>TRBV20-1|-|once|TRBJ2-1
TGCAGTGCTAGCGTTGGGTATGAGCAGTTCTTC
CSASVGYEQFF
>TRBV19|-|-|TRBJ1-4
TGTGCCAGTAGGAACGATGCAACTAATGAAAAACTGTTTTTT
CASRNDATNEKLFF
>TRBV28|-|-|TRBJ1-2
TGTGCCAGCAAGGCTACTAACTATGGCTACACCTTC
CASKATNYGYTF
>TRBV6-1|-|-|TRBJ2-1
TGTGCCAGCAGTGAAGATAGAGTAGGTAGCTCCTACAATGAGCAGTTCTTC
CASSEDRVGSSYNEQFF
>TRBV11-3|-|-|TRBJ2-7
TGTGCCAGCAGCTTAGTTGGCCAGTTCTACGAGCAGTACTTC
CASSLVGQFYEQYF
>TRBV7-8|TRBD1|-|TRBJ1-1
TGTGCCAGCAGCTCCACTCAAAGGGGGGGACAGAGGTATTATGGCACTGAAGCTTTCTTT
CASSSTQRGGQRYYGTEAFF
>TRBV30|-|-|TRBJ1-4
TGTGCCTGGAGAAACAAGTTGCGGGGGACTAATGAAAAACTGTTTTTT
CAWRNKLRGTNEKLFF
>TRBV4-1|-|-|TRBJ2-1
TGCGCCAGCAGCCAAGATGACTCCCGGGGCGGGATGCCCCCCTACAATGAGCAGTTCTTC
CASSQDDSRGGMPPYNEQFF
>TRBV6-1|TRBD2|-|TRBJ2-5
TGTGCCAGCAGTGAAAAGTGGGGAGGGGAGACCCAGTACTTC
CASSEKWGGETQYF
>TRBV29-1|TRBD1|-|TRBJ1-1
TGCAGCGTTAATGACAGGGCGAACACTGAAGCTTTCTTT
CSVNDRANTEAFF
>TRBV5-4|TRBD1|-|TRBJ1-4
TGTGCCAGCAGCTTGGACAGGGGTGACGAAAAACTGTTTTTT
CASSLDRGDEKLFF
>TRBV7-9|TRBD2|once|TRBJ2-5
TGTGCCAGCAGCCCGTCTGGGGCTAGCGGGAGTGGGGAAGAGACCCAGTACTTC
CASSPSGASGSGEETQYF
>TRBV5-1|TRBD2|-|TRBJ2-7
TGCGCCAGCTTTAGATACGGAGACAAGCGGGAACTCCAGTACTTC
CASFRYGDKRELQYF
>TRBV28|TRBD1|-|TRBJ2-3
TGTGCCAGTAGACCCCAGGGGGCGGGGGATACGCAGTATTTT
CASRPQGAGDTQYF
>TRBV18|-|-|TRBJ1-1
TGTGCCAGCTCACAGGGGCTGAACACTGAAGCTTTCTTT
CASSQGLNTEAFF
>TRBV28|-|-|TRBJ1-1
TGTGCCAGCAGTTTGTACACTGAAGCTTTCTTT
CASSLYTEAFF
>TRBV4-1|-|-|TRBJ2-1
TGCGCCAGCAGCCAAGGAGTTATTCAAGGAAGAGGGCCCGGTAATGAGCAGTTCTTC
CASSQGVIQGRGPGNEQFF
>TRBV6-1|-|-|TRBJ2-5
TGTGCCAGCAGTGAGTTGTCGGCAGTCCAAGAGACCCAGTACTTC
CASSELSAVQETQYF
>TRBV5-6|-|-|TRBJ1-2
TGTGCCAGCAGCCCGCTGCTCGGGACCGGCTATGGCTACACCTTC
CASSPLLGTGYGYTF
>TRBV6-1|-|-|TRBJ1-1
TGTGCCAGCAACAGAAGGACAGCCAGGAACACTGAAGCTTTCTTT
CASNRRTARNTEAFF
>TRBV10-3|-|-|TRBJ2-2
TGTGCCATCAGTGAGTCTCCGGACGGCGCGAACACCGGGGAGCTGTTTTTT
CAISESPDGANTGELFF
>TRBV5-6|-|once|TRBJ1-1
TGTGCCAGCAGCTTGGGGCAGACGATAACGAACACTGAAGCTTTCTTT
CASSLGQTITNTEAFF
>TRBV4-1|TRBD2|once|TRBJ2-2
TGCGCCAGCAGCCCATACCGGACTAGCGGGACCGGGGAGCTGTTTTTT
CASSPYRTSGTGELFF
>TRBV19|TRBD1|-|TRBJ1-1
TGTGCCAGTAGTACCTACAGGGGGAGCACTGAAGCTTTCTTT
CASSTYRGSTEAFF
>TRBV10-3|-|-|TRBJ2-1
TGTGCCATCAGTGTCAGGACATACAATGAGCAGTTCTTC
CAISVRTYNEQFF
>TRBV19|-|-|TRBJ2-3
TGTGCCAGTAGCCTATTGGGGACTAGCACAGATACGCAGTATTTT
CASSLLGTSTDTQYF
>TRBV28|TRBD1|-|TRBJ1-2
TGTGCCAGCAGTCAATCGACAGGGGCGCATGGCTACACCTTC
CASSQSTGAHGYTF
>TRBV6-6|TRBD2|-|TRBJ2-2
TGTGCCAGCAGTGGTACTACGGGAGGGCCCACCGGGGAGCTGTTTTTT
CASSGTTGGPTGELFF